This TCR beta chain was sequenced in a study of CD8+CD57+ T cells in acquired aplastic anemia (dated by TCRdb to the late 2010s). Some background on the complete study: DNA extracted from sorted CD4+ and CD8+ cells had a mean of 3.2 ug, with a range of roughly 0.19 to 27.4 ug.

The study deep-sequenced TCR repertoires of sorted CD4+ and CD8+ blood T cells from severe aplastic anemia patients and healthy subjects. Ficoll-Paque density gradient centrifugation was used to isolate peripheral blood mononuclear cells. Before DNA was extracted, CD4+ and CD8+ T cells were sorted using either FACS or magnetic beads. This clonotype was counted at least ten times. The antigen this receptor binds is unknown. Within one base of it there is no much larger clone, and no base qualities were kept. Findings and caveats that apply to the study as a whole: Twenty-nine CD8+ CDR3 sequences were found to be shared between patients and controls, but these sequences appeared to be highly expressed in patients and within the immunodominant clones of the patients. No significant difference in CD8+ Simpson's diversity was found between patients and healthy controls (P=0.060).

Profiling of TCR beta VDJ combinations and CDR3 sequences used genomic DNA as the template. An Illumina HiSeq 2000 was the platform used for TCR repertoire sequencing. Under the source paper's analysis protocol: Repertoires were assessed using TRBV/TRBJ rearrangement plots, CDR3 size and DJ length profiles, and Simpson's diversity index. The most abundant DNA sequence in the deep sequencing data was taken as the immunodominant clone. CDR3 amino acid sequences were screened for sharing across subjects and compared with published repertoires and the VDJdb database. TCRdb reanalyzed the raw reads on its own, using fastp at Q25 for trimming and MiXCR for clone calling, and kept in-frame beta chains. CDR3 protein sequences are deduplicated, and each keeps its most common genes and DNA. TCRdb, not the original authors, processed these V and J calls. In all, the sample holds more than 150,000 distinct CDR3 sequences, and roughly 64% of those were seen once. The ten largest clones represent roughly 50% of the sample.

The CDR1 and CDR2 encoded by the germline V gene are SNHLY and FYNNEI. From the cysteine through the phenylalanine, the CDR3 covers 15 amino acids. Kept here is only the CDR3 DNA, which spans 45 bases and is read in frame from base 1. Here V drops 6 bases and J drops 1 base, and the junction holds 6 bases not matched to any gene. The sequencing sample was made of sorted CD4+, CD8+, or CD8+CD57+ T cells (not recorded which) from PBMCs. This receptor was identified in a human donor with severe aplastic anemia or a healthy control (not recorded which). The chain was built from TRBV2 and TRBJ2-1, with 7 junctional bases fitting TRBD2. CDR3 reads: CASSAGDLSYNEQFF. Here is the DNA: TGTGCCAGCAGCGCGGGGGACCTTTCCTACAATGAGCAGTTCTTC.